These 15 T cell receptor beta chains came from one sample sequenced in a study of cytomegalovirus exposure and HLA in healthy donors. The PCR had 60 Vbeta and 13 Jbeta primers. This table comes from immunoSEQ multiplex PCR, and its TCRdb copy is limited to in-frame clones, with some not included. This table holds 150,000 to 200,000 clones, 12% found once. Material: PBMCs. The source of these receptors is a man aged 50-60 years in good health and CMV-seropositive.

This chain uses TRBV5-3 with TRBJ2-5, with a weak D call TRBD2 (6 bases). TRBV5-3 is placed among ORFs of uncertain function. V was shortened by 6 bases and J by 2 bases, with 11 bases between the two germline ends. CDR3 length equals 13 residues. The CDR3 sequence is CARTAGGQETQYF. In DNA, the CDR3 is TGTGCCAGAACCGCCGGGGGACAAGAGACCCAGTACTTC.

There are many counts of this clone. In DNA form, the CDR3 reads TGTGCCAGCAGCCTCCCCGGTCAGGGATCCGGGACCCAGTACTTC. Translating gives CASSLPGQGSGTQYF. V and J are TRBV4-2 and TRBJ2-5; D is possibly TRBD1 (5 bases). The CDR3 sequence is 15 residues long. The V and J ends lost 4 bases and 7 bases respectively, with 19 bases between them. Germline-derived CDR1 and CDR2 are LGHNA and YNFKEQ.

The V call is TRBV6-5, the J call TRBJ2-3; tentative D call: TRBD1 (5 bases). Looked up from germline, CDR1 is MNHEY and CDR2 is SVGAGI. The V end was cut by 2 bases, the J end by 3 bases, with 12 bases between. This CDR3 has 15 residues. The CDR3 sequence: CASSYGADATDTQYF. The DNA for the CDR3 is TGTGCCAGCAGTTACGGGGCGGACGCAACAGATACGCAGTATTTT.

This clone was counted only a few times. This sequence joins TRBV4-3 and TRBJ2-1, with TRBD2 matching 12 bases. Per the germline V gene, CDR1 is LGHNA and CDR2 is YSLEER. The CDR3 extends over 17 amino acids. Trimming cost V 3 bases and J 2 bases; bases outside gene matches: 5. The CDR3 protein is CASSQAASGGAYNEQFF. The CDR3 DNA follows: TGCGCCAGCAGCCAGGCCGCTAGCGGGGGGGCCTACAATGAGCAGTTCTTC.

This clone was observed a few times. The gene calls are TRBV4-3 and TRBJ2-6; D uncertain. The CDR3 has 13 amino acids. Germline V gene data show CDR1 as LGHNA and CDR2 as YSLEER. V lost 6 bases to trimming and J lost 1 base, with 4 bases between them. In nucleotides, the CDR3 is TGCGCCAGCAGTCCTTCTGGGGCCAACGTCCTGACTTTC. Encoded protein: CASSPSGANVLTF.

This clone has more than one count but fewer than ten. J is TRBJ1-1 and V is TRBV5-1; D is uncertain. Trimming removed 4 bases from V and 5 bases from J, with 12 bases in between. Looked up from germline, CDR1 is SGHRS and CDR2 is YFSETQ. There are 13 residues in the CDR3. CDR3 sequence reads: CASSTPGGTEAFF. In nucleotides, the CDR3 is TGCGCCAGCAGCACTCCCGGAGGGACTGAAGCTTTCTTT.

This clone has more than one count but fewer than ten. V gene TRBV13 combines with J gene TRBJ1-4; 10 bases align to TRBD1. The CDR3 loop spans 15 amino acids. V trimming: 4 bases; J trimming: 6 bases; junction bases outside the gene matches: 5. Looked up from germline, CDR1 is PRHDT and CDR2 is FYEKMQ (reference sequence). For the CDR3, the DNA is TGTGCCAGCAGCTCTCGGACAGGGGGGGATGAAAAACTGTTTTTT. It translates to CASSSRTGGDEKLFF.

This clone was detected only a few times. This chain joins TRBV6-1 and TRBJ2-7; D possibly corresponds to TRBD1 (6 bases). The CDR3 has 13 amino acids. The V end lost 6 bases, the J end lost 0 bases, and 9 bases lay between the germline ends. The germline V gene has CDR1 MNHNS and CDR2 SASEGT. In DNA, the CDR3 is TGTGCCAGCAGGGGGGCGAGCTCCTACGAGCAGTACTTC. Encoded protein: CASRGASSYEQYF.

The chain carries TRBV11-3 and TRBJ2-1, with TRBD2 as a possible D gene (6 bases). V dropped 6 bases and J dropped 7 bases, with 13 bases sitting between them. This CDR3 has 13 amino acids. Germline V gene lookup returns CDR1 SGHNT and CDR2 YENEEA. In DNA, the CDR3 is TGTGCCAGCAGTTCCCTCCGGGAGAATGAGCAGTTCTTC. Translating gives CASSSLRENEQFF.

There are a few counts of this clone. The chain links TRBV4-2 to TRBJ1-1, with D unclear. This CDR3 spans 11 amino acids. Deletions cut 1 base from V and 5 bases from J, with 2 bases between. The germline V gene encodes CDR1 LGHNA and CDR2 YNFKEQ. This chain's CDR3 is CASSQATEAFF. The CDR3 coding sequence is TGTGCCAGCAGCCAAGCGACTGAAGCTTTCTTT.

This clone has just a few counts. The rearrangement joins TRBV28 to TRBJ1-1, with TRBD1 matching over 9 bases. The germline gives CDR1 MDHEN, CDR2 SYDVKM. This CDR3 contains 15 residues. V shed 7 bases and J 5 bases; nucleotides not matched to a gene: 11. The CDR3 sequence is CASILGTGTATEAFF. The CDR3 DNA follows: TGTGCCAGCATCCTCGGGACAGGGACGGCAACTGAAGCTTTCTTT.

The CDR3 reads CASSPYRTGEGNSPLHF. The CDR3 DNA sequence: TGTGCCAGCTCACCCTACAGGACAGGGGAGGGAAATTCACCCCTCCACTTT. The V call is TRBV18, the J call TRBJ1-6; 9 bases are a match to TRBD1. With V trimmed by 3 bases and J by 7 bases, 10 bases remained unmatched. Germline V lookup: CDR1 KGHSH, CDR2 LQKENI. This CDR3 is built from 17 residues.

The chain is built from TRBV7-9 and TRBJ1-1, with 7 positions matching TRBD1. Germline-derived CDR1 and CDR2 are SEHNR and FQNEAQ (reference sequence). The CDR3 length is 14 residues. Losses at the gene ends were 6 bases for V and 0 bases for J; bases not matched to a gene: 4. CDR3 nucleotide sequence: TGTGCCAGCAGACCGGGACAGATGAACACTGAAGCTTTCTTT. Protein product: CASRPGQMNTEAFF.

The rearrangement uses TRBV25-1 and TRBJ1-1; D call uncertain. This CDR3 is 14 amino acids long. Trimming stripped 3 bases from V and 5 bases from J, with 13 bases between. The V gene's germline CDR1 is MGHDK and CDR2 SYGVNS. CDR3 sequence: CASSDVNLPTEAFF. CDR3 DNA sequence: TGTGCCAGCAGTGATGTTAACTTGCCAACTGAAGCTTTCTTT.

This clone was counted between two and nine times. The chain combines TRBV11-3 with TRBJ1-5; possible D gene TRBD1, 5 bases. CDR1 SGHNT and CDR2 YENEEA come from the germline V gene. The CDR3 contains 13 residues. With 5 bases removed from V and 7 bases from J, the gap between germline ends came to 12 bases. CDR3 in amino acids: CASSAAGDQPQHF. CDR3 sequence (DNA): TGTGCCAGCAGCGCCGCGGGGGACCAGCCCCAGCATTTT.